This T cell receptor (beta chain) was recovered during a study of monozygotic twins with cystic fibrosis. In its sample, this clone was seen a few times. Repertoires were generated with immunoSEQ multiplex PCR, while TCRdb's copy carries only in-frame clones and drops some. Of approximately 28,000 clones listed, around 85% are singletons. The V end was cut by 4 bases, the J end by 4 bases, with 8 bases between. The germline V gene has CDR1 SEHNR and CDR2 FQNEAQ (reference sequence). The CDR3 length is 12 residues. The sequencing input was blood. The V call is TRBV7-9, the J call TRBJ2-7; TRBD1 might be the D (5 bases). This clonotype was obtained from a girl aged 2 to 9 with cystic fibrosis. The CDR3: CASSSDRYEQYF. The CDR3, as DNA: TGTGCCAGCAGCTCTGACAGATACGAGCAGTACTTC.